The 27 T cell receptor beta chains given below trace back to one sample, sequenced in a study of T cell responses to AZD1222 COVID-19 vaccine. This table comes from immunoSEQ multiplex PCR, and its TCRdb copy is limited to in-frame clones, with some not included. The data hold 200,000 or so clones, with almost 95% observed a single time. The specimen was peripheral blood, collected on day 0 of AZD1222 vaccination. Source of these receptors: an adult in good health.

Note on this clone: This CDR3 is also generated by other DNA sequences in the sample. The V gene is TRBV18, the J gene TRBJ1-4; 11 bases line up with TRBD1. The CDR3 is 15 amino acids. Germline CDR1 is KGHSH and CDR2 is LQKENI. V trimming: 0 bases; J trimming: 8 bases; junction bases outside the gene matches: 2. CDR3 DNA sequence: TGTGCCAGCTCACCACCGGGACAGGGGGGAGAAAAACTGTTTTTT. Translation: CASSPPGQGGEKLFF.

This clone was counted only a few times. The chain recombines TRBV6-4 with TRBJ2-3; 10 positions match TRBD2. Losses at the gene ends were 3 bases for V and 4 bases for J; bases not matched to a gene: 4. Germline CDR1 reads MRHNA; CDR2 reads SNTAGT. This CDR3 is 15 amino acids long. This CDR3 is CASSEVAGGSDTQYF. Written as DNA, the CDR3 is TGTGCCAGCAGTGAAGTAGCGGGAGGCTCAGATACGCAGTATTTT.

The chain combines TRBV5-4 with TRBJ2-3; 10 bases align to TRBD2. This CDR3 has 16 amino acids. Trimming removed 1 base from V and 3 bases from J; junction bases left unmatched: 5. Germline assignment: CDR1 SGHNT and CDR2 YYREEE (reference sequence). CDR3 protein: CASSLKRGGMTDTQYF. The CDR3 coding sequence is TGTGCCAGCAGCTTGAAGCGGGGGGGCATGACAGATACGCAGTATTTT.

The J gene is TRBJ1-1, the V gene TRBV15; tentatively, D is TRBD1 (5 bases). Trimming left V 0 bases short and J 1 base short, with 6 bases between. The CDR3 is 14 residues long. Germline CDR1 is LNHNV and CDR2 is YYDKDF (reference sequence). CDR3 bases: TGTGCCACCAGCAGAGAAAGGGGGAACACTGAAGCTTTCTTT. The encoded protein is CATSRERGNTEAFF.

The chain recombines TRBV9 with TRBJ2-3; D gene ambiguous. CDR3 length: 14 amino acids. Germline values: CDR1 SGDLS, CDR2 YYNGEE. Deletions cut 1 base from V and 1 base from J, with 7 bases between. The CDR3 DNA sequence: TGTGCCAGCAGCGTAAGTGGAGGCACAGATACGCAGTATTTT. Protein: CASSVSGGTDTQYF.

This chain joins TRBV6-5 and TRBJ1-1; D uncertain. The germline V and J ends were trimmed by 0 bases and 8 bases, with 13 bases remaining between them. The CDR3 loop spans 14 amino acids. Germline CDR1 MNHEY, CDR2 SVGAGI. Here the CDR3 DNA reads TGTGCCAGCAGTTACTCGATAGCCAGGAACGAAGCTTTCTTT. It translates to CASSYSIARNEAFF.

CDR3 DNA: TGTGCCTGGAGACAAACTAGCGGGAGGCATTACGTACGCACAGATACGCAGTATTTT. Translation: CAWRQTSGRHYVRTDTQYF. The rearrangement uses TRBV30 and TRBJ2-3, with TRBD2 matching over 12 bases. The CDR3 is 19 residues long. Germline V gene sequence: CDR1 GTSNPN, CDR2 SVGIG (reference sequence). Trimming at V came to 3 bases and at J to 1 base, leaving 14 bases not matched to a gene.

This sequence joins TRBV18 and TRBJ1-1; D remains ambiguous. The CDR3 is 12 residues long. In germline, CDR1 is KGHSH, CDR2 LQKENI. Trimming removed 3 bases at V and 8 bases at J, with 10 bases between. Here the CDR3 DNA reads TGTGCCAGCTCACCGATTCAAGGGGAAGCTTTCTTT. This encodes CASSPIQGEAFF.

The gene calls are TRBV4-1 and TRBJ2-7; 9 bases agree with TRBD1. Germline V CDR1 and CDR2: MGHRA, YSYEKL. CDR3 size: 15 residues. J gave up 0 bases and V 6 bases, and 6 bases lay outside the gene matches. CDR3 coding DNA: TGCGCCAGCAGTACCGGACAGGGGCCCTCCTACGAGCAGTACTTC. Protein: CASSTGQGPSYEQYF.

V usage is TRBV10-2 and J usage is TRBJ1-2; a weak D match, TRBD1 (5 bases). CDR1 is WSHSY and CDR2 is SAAADI in the germline V gene. V lost 8 bases, J lost 0 bases, and 10 bases lay in between. This CDR3 is built from 13 residues. CDR3 in DNA: TGCGCCAGCCTACAGGCGACTAACTATGGCTACACCTTC. This sequence encodes CASLQATNYGYTF.

This clone was recorded only once. This rearrangement joins TRBV3-1 (or the pseudogene TRBV3-2) to TRBJ1-4; tentative D call: TRBD1 (5 bases). This CDR3 spans 15 amino acids. Per the germline V gene, CDR1 is LGHDT and CDR2 is YNNKEL (reference sequence). V was pared by 5 bases and J by 5 bases, with 15 bases between. For the CDR3, the DNA is TGTGCCAGCAGCGATATCCGGGACGGCAATGAAAAACTGTTTTTT. Protein product: CASSDIRDGNEKLFF.

This chain links TRBV6-5 with TRBJ1-1, with D unclear. Per the germline V gene, CDR1 is MNHEY and CDR2 is SVGAGI. The CDR3 contains 13 residues. V was trimmed by 7 bases and J by 3 bases, leaving 12 bases between them. The DNA for the CDR3 is TGTGCCAGCAAGCGGAATAAGCACACTGAAGCTTTCTTT. Amino acid sequence: CASKRNKHTEAFF.

This chain joins TRBV18 and TRBJ1-1; D call uncertain. The germline V gene has CDR1 KGHSH and CDR2 LQKENI. V lost 2 bases, J lost 2 bases, and 6 bases lay in between. This CDR3 has 13 residues. The DNA of the CDR3 is TGTGCCAGCTCACCAATACATAACACTGAAGCTTTCTTT. This sequence encodes CASSPIHNTEAFF.

The chain recombines TRBV7-2 with TRBJ1-2, with unresolved D. Trimming took off 1 base at V and 2 bases at J, with 8 bases between the two ends. Germline V gene data show CDR1 as SGHTA and CDR2 as FQGNSA. This CDR3 is 14 amino acids long. Here the CDR3 reads CASSLVFGNYGYTF. CDR3 nucleotide sequence: TGTGCCAGCAGCTTAGTTTTCGGAAACTATGGCTACACCTTC.

This chain joins TRBV5-1 and TRBJ2-3; no firm D call. The V gene's germline CDR1 is SGHRS and CDR2 YFSETQ. CDR3 length: 14 amino acids. Trimming took off 0 bases at V and 6 bases at J, with 11 bases between the two ends. CDR3 coding DNA: TGCGCCAGCAGCTTGGCCGTGGCTTTTGATACGCAGTATTTT. Translating it yields CASSLAVAFDTQYF. Filled out from reference TRBV5-1 and TRBJ2-3, the complete variable domain reads KAGVTQTPRYLIKTRGQQVTLSCSPISGHRSVSWYQQTPGQGLQFLFEYFSETQRNKGNFPGRFSGRQFSNSRSEMNVSTLELGDSALYLCASSLAVAFDTQYFGPGTRLTVL.

The rearrangement links TRBV6-2 or TRBV6-3 to TRBJ1-5, with 9 bases aligning to TRBD1. This CDR3 has 15 amino acids. Germline-derived CDR1 and CDR2 are MNHEY and SVGEGT. V shed 5 bases, J shed 3 bases, and the junction held 5 bases outside the gene matches. The CDR3 sequence is CASSPGTGNNQPQHF. Here the CDR3 DNA reads TGTGCCAGCAGTCCCGGGACAGGGAACAATCAGCCCCAGCATTTT.

The chain links TRBV9 to TRBJ1-1; tentatively, D is TRBD1 (6 bases). Germline assignment: CDR1 SGDLS and CDR2 YYNGEE. The V gene lost 4 bases and the J gene lost 4 bases, with 20 bases spanning the gap. This CDR3 comprises 16 residues. In DNA form, the CDR3 reads TGTGCCAGCAGCTCCTCGAGAGGGGGGATGAGCACTGAAGCTTTCTTT. This codes for CASSSSRGGMSTEAFF.

V and J are TRBV4-2 and TRBJ1-5; no firm D call. This CDR3 region has 16 residues. Trimming removed 3 bases from V and 4 bases from J, with 16 bases in between. CDR1 is LGHNA, CDR2 YNFKEQ, per germline. Here the CDR3 DNA reads TGTGCCAGCAGCCAGGTCCGAGACGGCGGAAATCAGCCCCAGCATTTT. It codes for CASSQVRDGGNQPQHF.

The rearrangement joins TRBV24-1 to TRBJ2-2, with TRBD2 identical over 11 bases. The CDR3 is 18 residues long. Germline trimming cut 3 bases from V and 4 bases from J; bases unmatched to any gene: 9. Germline CDR1 and CDR2: KGHDR and SFDVKD. The CDR3 DNA follows: TGTGCCACCAGTGATACCCCAACTAGCGGGAGAGGCACCGGGGAGCTGTTTTTT. The encoded protein is CATSDTPTSGRGTGELFF.

The chain has TRBV7-9 and TRBJ2-1; weak D call: TRBD2 (6 bases). This CDR3 spans 15 amino acids. V was shortened by 7 bases and J by 1 base, with 14 bases between the two germline ends. The germline gives CDR1 SEHNR, CDR2 FQNEAQ (reference sequence). In DNA form, the CDR3 reads TGTGCCAGCAATCAAGTGGGGGGATCCTACAATGAGCAGTTCTTC. Translating it yields CASNQVGGSYNEQFF.

CDR3 DNA: TGTGCCAGCAGCTTGGGACAGAGAAATCAGCCCCAGCATTTT. Encoded protein: CASSLGQRNQPQHF. The chain employs TRBV6-5 and TRBJ1-5; 7 bases fit TRBD1. With 6 bases clipped from V and 4 bases from J, the junction kept 6 bases outside the gene matches. The CDR3 is 14 residues long. Per the germline V gene, CDR1 is MNHEY and CDR2 is SVGAGI.

The chain has TRBV4-1 and TRBJ1-6; a weak D match, TRBD1 (5 bases). The V gene lost 7 bases and the J gene lost 10 bases, with 26 bases spanning the gap. There are 17 residues in the CDR3. The germline CDR1 and CDR2 sequences are MGHRA and YSYEKL. CDR3 DNA sequence: TGCGCCAGCACTCAAGGAGGGCTGGGGACCCATGGATCACCCCTCCACTTT. Its translation is CASTQGGLGTHGSPLHF.

The V call is TRBV28, the J call TRBJ2-5, with no clear D. Germline V gives CDR1 MDHEN, CDR2 SYDVKM. This CDR3 has 13 residues. V gave up 6 bases and J gave up 2 bases, with 10 bases separating them. CDR3 bases: TGTGCCAGCAGCCCTCTTAAGCAAGAGACCCAGTACTTC. Its protein is CASSPLKQETQYF.

This clone is a singleton in its sample. The chain links TRBV4-2 to TRBJ2-3; TRBD2 matches at 12 bases. Germline CDR1 is LGHNA and CDR2 is YNFKEQ. J gave up 5 bases and V 1 base, and 7 bases lay outside the gene matches. The CDR3 has 17 amino acids. CDR3 in amino acids: CASSQAASGGARDTQYF. Written as DNA, the CDR3 is TGTGCCAGCAGCCAAGCGGCTAGCGGGGGGGCTCGAGATACGCAGTATTTT.

The chain is built from TRBV10-2 and TRBJ1-5; D is unclear. The germline gives CDR1 WSHSY, CDR2 SAAADI. The CDR3 runs to 14 residues. V was clipped by 5 bases and J by 3 bases, with 11 bases between them. The CDR3 loop is CASSPTRDNQPQHF. The CDR3 DNA is TGCGCCAGCAGTCCTACTCGAGACAATCAGCCCCAGCATTTT.

This chain connects TRBV19 to TRBJ2-2; tentative D call: TRBD2 (5 bases). Germline V gene lookup returns CDR1 LNHDA and CDR2 SQIVND (reference sequence). This CDR3 has 15 amino acids. Deletions cut 5 bases from V and 0 bases from J, with 10 bases between. CDR3: CASSPASTNTGELFF. The CDR3 DNA reads TGTGCCAGTAGTCCGGCTAGCACGAACACCGGGGAGCTGTTTTTT. The entire variable domain, with the rest obtained from reference TRBV19 and TRBJ2-2, is as follows: DGGITQSPKYLFRKEGQNVTLSCEQNLNHDAMYWYRQDPGQGLRLIYYSQIVNDFQKGDIAEGYSVSREKKESFPLTVTSAQKNPTAFYLCASSPASTNTGELFFGEGSRLTVL.

This clone was detected only once. The chain couples TRBV5-4 to TRBJ1-1, with TRBD1 identical over 7 bases. The CDR3 is 16 amino acids. Germline CDR1 is SGHNT and CDR2 is YYREEE (reference sequence). Germline trimming cut 3 bases from V and 0 bases from J; bases unmatched to any gene: 8. This chain's CDR3 is CASSSPTTGVNTEAFF. The DNA for the CDR3 is TGTGCCAGCAGCTCCCCTACAACAGGGGTGAACACTGAAGCTTTCTTT.